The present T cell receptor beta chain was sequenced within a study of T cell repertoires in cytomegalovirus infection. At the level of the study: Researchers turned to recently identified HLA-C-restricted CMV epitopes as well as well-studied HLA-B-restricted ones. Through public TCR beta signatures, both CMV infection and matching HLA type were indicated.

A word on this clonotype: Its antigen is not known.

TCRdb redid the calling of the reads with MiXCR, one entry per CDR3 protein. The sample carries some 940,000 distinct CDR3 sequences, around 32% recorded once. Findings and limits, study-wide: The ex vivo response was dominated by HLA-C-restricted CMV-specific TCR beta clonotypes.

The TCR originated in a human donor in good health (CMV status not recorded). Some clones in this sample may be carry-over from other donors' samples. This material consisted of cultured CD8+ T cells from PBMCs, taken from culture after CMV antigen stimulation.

CDR3 nucleotides: TGTGCCAGCAGCCCCCTGAGAAACACCATATATTTT. This codes for CASSPLRNTIYF. The genes are TRBV12-3 or TRBV12-4 and TRBJ1-3; D is unresolved. Trimming left V 6 bases short and J 5 bases short, with 8 bases between. CDR3 length equals 12 residues.